Shown below are 28 T cell receptor beta chains from a single sample sequenced in a study of blood T cell repertoires in COVID-19. Some clones are missing from TCRdb's copy, which holds only in-frame ones; the method was immunoSEQ multiplex PCR. The sample includes roughly 260,000 clones, about 90% seen only once; the top ten take roughly 12%. Sequencing was performed on peripheral blood. All receptors derive from a woman aged 25 to 45 with COVID-19, enrolled during active disease.

This rearrangement joins TRBV7-9 to TRBJ2-3; TRBD2 aligns across 10 bases. V lost 4 bases, J lost 9 bases, and 7 bases stayed unmatched. Germline CDR1 and CDR2: SEHNR and FQNEAQ (reference sequence). CDR3 length equals 14 residues. The CDR3 region has the DNA TGTGCCAGCAGCTCAGCGGGAGGGAAACAAACGCAGTATTTT. Translating it yields CASSSAGGKQTQYF. Complete variable domain (other parts from reference TRBV7-9 and TRBJ2-3): DTGVSQNPRHKITKRGQNVTFRCDPISEHNRLYWYRQTLGQGPEFLTYFQNEAQLEKSRLLSDRFSAERPKGSFSTLEIQRTEQGDSAMYLCASSSAGGKQTQYFGPGTRLTVL.

The rearrangement joins TRBV30 to TRBJ2-5, with 8 nucleotides matching TRBD1. There are 14 residues in the CDR3. V dropped 2 bases and J dropped 5; count of bases not matched to a gene: 7. The germline gives CDR1 GTSNPN, CDR2 SVGIG (reference sequence). The chain's CDR3 is CAWSRTGSAETQYF. The CDR3 DNA reads TGTGCCTGGAGTCGGACAGGGTCGGCGGAGACCCAGTACTTC.

This rearrangement joins TRBV4-1 to TRBJ2-7; TRBD1 matches 11 bases. Germline V CDR1 and CDR2: MGHRA, YSYEKL. With 0 bases clipped from V and 3 bases from J, the junction kept 10 bases outside the gene matches. The CDR3 is made up of 18 amino acids. CDR3 sequence (DNA): TGCGCCAGCAGCCAAGATCACCCTCGGACAGGGGGCGGCTACGAGCAGTACTTC. Amino acid sequence: CASSQDHPRTGGGYEQYF.

V and J are TRBV5-1 and TRBJ1-2, with TRBD1 matching 12 bases. The V gene end was trimmed by 4 bases and the J gene end by 7 bases; junction bases not matched to a gene: 2. CDR1 is SGHRS, CDR2 YFSETQ, per germline. This CDR3 contains 13 residues. The CDR3 nucleotides are TGCGCCAGCAGCGGGACAGGGGGCGGTGGCTACACCTTC. The encoded protein is CASSGTGGGGYTF.

This chain connects TRBV10-1 to TRBJ2-7, with 7 positions matching TRBD1. The V gene's germline CDR1 is WNHNN and CDR2 SYGVQD (reference sequence). This CDR3 has 12 amino acids. Germline trimming cut 5 bases from V and 10 bases from J; bases unmatched to any gene: 8. Here the CDR3 DNA reads TGCGCCAGCAGTTCGGACAGGTTCGAACAGTACTTC. Protein sequence: CASSSDRFEQYF.

CDR3 sequence (DNA): TGTGCCAGCAGCTTGGGACTAGCGGGGATCCAAGAGACCCAGTACTTC. It translates to CASSLGLAGIQETQYF. The rearrangement joins TRBV5-4 to TRBJ2-5, with 11 positions matching TRBD2. Germline V gives CDR1 SGHNT, CDR2 YYREEE (reference sequence). The trim removed 0 bases at V and 1 base at J, leaving 2 bases unmatched. There are 16 residues in the CDR3.

This sequence joins TRBV5-1 and TRBJ1-1; 7 nucleotides match TRBD1. Germline V lookup: CDR1 SGHRS, CDR2 YFSETQ. V shed 2 bases, J shed 4 bases, and the junction held 5 bases outside the gene matches. This CDR3 has 14 amino acids. The CDR3 DNA reads TGCGCCAGCAGCTTAACAGGGGTGGTCACTGAAGCTTTCTTT. Protein sequence: CASSLTGVVTEAFF. Supplemented by reference TRBV5-1 and TRBJ1-1, the full variable domain reads KAGVTQTPRYLIKTRGQQVTLSCSPISGHRSVSWYQQTPGQGLQFLFEYFSETQRNKGNFPGRFSGRQFSNSRSEMNVSTLELGDSALYLCASSLTGVVTEAFFGQGTRLTVV.

The CDR3 loop reads CASSGSGRSTGELFF. DNA for the CDR3: TGTGCCAGCAGCGGCAGCGGGAGAAGCACCGGGGAGCTGTTTTTT. The chain employs TRBV5-4 and TRBJ2-2; 8 bases are a match to TRBD2. Germline lookup yields CDR1 SGHNT and CDR2 YYREEE (reference sequence). The V and J ends lost 4 bases and 4 bases, in that order; junction bases with no gene match: 6. This CDR3 region has 15 residues.

The gene calls are TRBV5-4 and TRBJ2-3; D is unclear. CDR3 size: 12 residues. Germline assignment: CDR1 SGHNT and CDR2 YYREEE (reference sequence). Trimming removed 2 bases at V and 1 base at J, with 2 bases between. In DNA, the CDR3 is TGTGCCAGCAGCTTCGGCACAGATACGCAGTATTTT. Its translation is CASSFGTDTQYF.

The chain couples TRBV6-6 to TRBJ1-6, with TRBD1 identical over 7 bases. CDR1 is MNHNY and CDR2 is SVGAGI in the germline V gene (reference sequence). V was clipped by 6 bases and J by 8 bases; unmatched bases: 7. The CDR3 extends over 14 amino acids. The CDR3 here is CASRPGQVDSPLHF. The DNA for the CDR3 is TGTGCCAGCAGACCAGGACAGGTTGATTCACCCCTCCACTTT.

V and J are TRBV5-1 and TRBJ2-1; a weak D match, TRBD2 (6 bases). The germline V gene has CDR1 SGHRS and CDR2 YFSETQ. This CDR3 has 17 residues. Deletions cut 1 base from V and 4 bases from J, with 18 bases between. CDR3 nucleotides: TGCGCCAGCAGCTTGCTGCCCCCGGGGGTCAGTTACAATGAGCAGTTCTTC. Its translation is CASSLLPPGVSYNEQFF.

The genes are TRBV5-1 and TRBJ2-2; perhaps TRBD2 as D (5 bases). Trimming pared 3 bases from V and 0 bases from J, leaving 12 bases between. The CDR3 is 16 amino acids. Looked up from germline, CDR1 is SGHRS and CDR2 is YFSETQ. In DNA form, the CDR3 reads TGCGCCAGCAGCTCTTCAATGAGGGCGAACACCGGGGAGCTGTTTTTT. Translating gives CASSSSMRANTGELFF.

A single count supports this clone. The V call is TRBV5-6, the J call TRBJ2-1, with D possibly matching TRBD2 (6 bases). Germline V gene lookup returns CDR1 SGHDT and CDR2 YYEEEE. The CDR3 runs to 15 residues. Trimming took off 6 bases at V and 3 bases at J, with 16 bases between the two ends. This chain's CDR3 is CASNYLEGRYNEQFF. The CDR3 DNA reads as TGTGCCAGCAACTACCTGGAGGGCCGCTACAATGAGCAGTTCTTC.

The chain carries TRBV11-3 and TRBJ2-7; 8 nucleotides line up with TRBD1. The germline V gene has CDR1 SGHNT and CDR2 YENEEA. V trimming: 5 bases; J trimming: 2 bases; junction bases outside the gene matches: 5. The length of the CDR3 is 14 residues. The CDR3 spells CASSPRTGTYEQYF. The CDR3 DNA reads TGTGCCAGCAGCCCCCGGACAGGGACCTACGAGCAGTACTTC.

The chain couples TRBV5-4 to TRBJ1-2; TRBD1 aligns across 9 bases. Germline V CDR1 and CDR2: SGHNT, YYREEE (reference sequence). The ends lost 5 bases at V and 2 bases at J; junction bases unmatched: 4. This CDR3 has 14 residues. The CDR3 nucleotides read TGTGCCAGCAGACCCGGGACAGGGAACTATGGCTACACCTTC. Encoded protein: CASRPGTGNYGYTF.

The J gene is TRBJ1-4, the V gene TRBV2, with 8 bases identical to TRBD1. Germline V CDR1 and CDR2: SNHLY, FYNNEI. This CDR3 spans 15 amino acids. J was trimmed by 8 bases and V by 4 bases; bases with no gene match: 9. This CDR3 is CASSALGRGQEKLFF. In DNA, the CDR3 is TGTGCCAGCAGTGCCCTAGGCAGGGGGCAAGAAAAACTGTTTTTT.

J is TRBJ2-3 and V is TRBV6-5; 10 bases line up with TRBD2. The trim removed 8 bases at V and 5 bases at J, leaving 10 bases unmatched. The CDR3 is 15 amino acids. Germline values: CDR1 MNHEY, CDR2 SVGAGI. The CDR3 DNA reads TGTGCCAGCGGGTTGGGGGTAGCGGGAGGAGATACGCAGTATTTT. Translation gives CASGLGVAGGDTQYF.

The J gene is TRBJ2-4, the V gene TRBV21-1; the listed D gene, TRBD2, was not tested against the DNA. TRBV21-1 is reported as a pseudogene. This CDR3 has 16 residues. CDR3 protein: CASSKLKRLAKNIQYF. CDR3 coding DNA: TGTGCCAGCAGCAAACTGAAGCGGCTAGCCAAAAACATTCAGTACTTC.

This clone occurred once. The J gene is TRBJ2-7, the V gene TRBV14; TRBD2 might be the D (7 bases). Germline V gene data show CDR1 as SGHDN and CDR2 as FVKESK. This CDR3 is built from 16 residues. The V end was cut by 2 bases, the J end by 5 bases, with 19 bases between. DNA for the CDR3: TGTGCCAGCAGCCAAAGGCCTCCGGAGGGGGGGGACGAGCAGTACTTC. It yields the protein CASSQRPPEGGDEQYF. The full variable domain, with the rest looked up from reference TRBV14 and TRBJ2-7, is EAGVTQFPSHSVIEKGQTVTLRCDPISGHDNLYWYRRVMGKEIKFLLHFVKESKQDESGMPNNRFLAERTGGTYSTLKVQPAELEDSGVYFCASSQRPPEGGDEQYFGPGTRLTVT.

The CDR3 nucleotides are TGTGCCAGCAGTTGGCCGCTGGACAGAGGAAATTCACCCCTCCACTTT. Translated, it gives CASSWPLDRGNSPLHF. The chain combines TRBV28 with TRBJ1-6; D may be TRBD1 (6 bases). Looked up from germline, CDR1 is MDHEN and CDR2 is SYDVKM. Deletions cut 4 bases from V and 7 bases from J, with 17 bases between. The CDR3 runs to 16 residues. The whole variable domain, remainder taken from reference TRBV28 and TRBJ1-6, is DVKVTQSSRYLVKRTGEKVFLECVQDMDHENMFWYRQDPGLGLRLIYFSYDVKMKEKGDIPEGYSVSREKKERFSLILESASTNQTSMYLCASSWPLDRGNSPLHFGNGTRLTVT.

The rearrangement joins TRBV3-1 (or the pseudogene TRBV3-2) to TRBJ1-1; no reliable D call. Germline CDR1 and CDR2: LGHDT and YNNKEL (reference sequence). With 1 base removed from V and 1 base from J, the gap between germline ends came to 10 bases. The CDR3 contains 15 residues. CDR3 amino acids: CASSQAPPRNTEAFF. The CDR3 region has the DNA TGTGCCAGCAGCCAAGCCCCCCCCAGGAACACTGAAGCTTTCTTT.

This rearrangement joins TRBV5-4 to TRBJ2-1; 11 positions match TRBD2. Losses at the gene ends were 4 bases for V and 4 bases for J; bases not matched to a gene: 7. This CDR3 spans 16 amino acids. The germline V gene has CDR1 SGHNT and CDR2 YYREEE (reference sequence). The CDR3 here is CASSPRLAGSYNEQFF. As DNA, the CDR3 is TGTGCCAGCAGCCCCCGACTAGCGGGGTCATACAATGAGCAGTTCTTC.

The rearrangement uses TRBV3-1 (or the pseudogene TRBV3-2) and TRBJ2-7; 8 bases agree with TRBD1. Trimming cost V 4 bases and J 1 base; bases outside gene matches: 9. The CDR3 sequence is 16 residues long. Per the germline V gene, CDR1 is LGHDT and CDR2 is YNNKEL (reference sequence). This chain's CDR3 is CASSPSGTGFSYEQYF. CDR3 DNA: TGTGCCAGCAGCCCATCCGGGACAGGCTTTTCCTACGAGCAGTACTTC.

This sequence joins TRBV30 and TRBJ2-2; D gene uncertain. The CDR3 sequence is 13 residues long. Trimming pared 0 bases from V and 7 bases from J, leaving 9 bases between. Germline-derived CDR1 and CDR2 are GTSNPN and SVGIG (reference sequence). The CDR3 DNA reads TGTGCCTGGAGTGTAGGTAGCATCGGGGAGCTGTTTTTT. It codes for CAWSVGSIGELFF.

This clone was seen a few times. J is TRBJ2-1 and V is TRBV2, with a tentative D call TRBD1 (7 bases). The CDR3 is 15 residues long. Trimming removed 5 bases from V and 3 bases from J, with 14 bases in between. Germline V gives CDR1 SNHLY, CDR2 FYNNEI. DNA of the CDR3: TGTGCCAGCAGTCCGACTAGGGGGCTCTACAATGAGCAGTTCTTC. It translates to CASSPTRGLYNEQFF.

This clone has just a few counts. V and J are TRBV10-1 and TRBJ2-5, with TRBD2 as a possible D gene (6 bases). The CDR3 sequence is 16 residues long. Per the germline V gene, CDR1 is WNHNN and CDR2 is SYGVQD (reference sequence). Trimming stripped 2 bases from V and 2 bases from J, with 15 bases between. CDR3 in DNA: TGCGCCAGCAGTGAGGGTAGTAGCGGAGTACAAGAGACCCAGTACTTC. It is translated as CASSEGSSGVQETQYF.

This chain joins TRBV4-2 and TRBJ2-5, with D perhaps matching TRBD1 (6 bases). V was trimmed by 1 base and J by 5 bases, leaving 20 bases between them. The CDR3 runs to 17 residues. Germline V gene data show CDR1 as LGHNA and CDR2 as YNFKEQ. As DNA, the CDR3 is TGTGCCAGCAGCCAAGTAGGTCTAACAGGGTTCGGGGAGACCCAGTACTTC. Encoded protein: CASSQVGLTGFGETQYF.

This clone appeared a single time. This sequence joins TRBV19 and TRBJ1-1; 7 positions match TRBD1. Germline lookup yields CDR1 LNHDA and CDR2 SQIVND (reference sequence). V was pared by 7 bases and J by 2 bases, with 4 bases of the junction left unmatched. This CDR3 is built from 13 residues. The CDR3 region has the DNA TGTGCCAGTATGAGACAGGGAAACACTGAAGCTTTCTTT. This gives the protein CASMRQGNTEAFF.